This TCR beta chain was found in a study of blood T cells in healthy people across ages. The CDR3 is 13 residues long. Germline values: CDR1 SNHLY, CDR2 FYNNEI. V lost 5 bases and J 5 bases, leaving 10 bases between the germline ends. A single count supports this clonotype. For the second PCR, which ran for 7 to 11 cycles, a sample-barcoded 5' primer and a J-beta primer mix were used. Unique molecular identifiers of 12 random nucleotides labeled each cDNA. TCRdb passed the 5' RACE reads through MiXCR, listing each CDR3 protein once. Among around 1,000,000 distinct CDR3 sequences listed, more than 30% were seen once.

This TCR came from a man in his late teens or twenties in good health. This chain joins TRBV2 and TRBJ2-1; D not resolved. The sample comprised blood. The CDR3 region is CASSRLDNNEQFF. The CDR3 nucleotides read TGTGCCAGCAGTCGACTCGACAACAATGAGCAGTTCTTC.